The clone carrying this T cell receptor beta chain was found a few times. The record originates from a study of regulatory T cells in long-lasting Graves disease. The CDR3 is made up of 16 amino acids. The ends lost 7 bases at V and 4 bases at J; junction bases unmatched: 13. Germline CDR1 is ENHRY and CDR2 is SYGVKD. The time point denotes: persistent/refractory GD, antithyroid drugs over 5 years with positive TRAb. RNA extracted from PBMCs served as the sequencing template. CDR3 regions were amplified by Arm-PCR using iRepertoire HTBI primers to build TCR beta libraries. MiXCR, applied by TCRdb to the multiplex PCR reads, yields one record per CDR3 protein. The repertoire holds about 430,000 distinct CDR3 sequences, with under 25% as singletons.

The chain employs TRBV10-3 and TRBJ2-7; 10 bases are a match to TRBD2. The sequence was collected from a female donor with Graves disease. The source material was peripheral blood mononuclear cells (PBMCs), sampled when the disease was refractory, from a patient treated with antithyroid drugs. CDR3 protein: CAITRTSGHNLYEQYF. CDR3 nucleotide sequence: TGTGCCATCACTAGGACTAGCGGCCACAACCTTTACGAGCAGTACTTC.